This is a list of T cell receptor beta chains from one sample in a study. MiXCR, applied by TCRdb to the 5' RACE reads, yields one record per CDR3 protein. Among tens of thousands of distinct CDR3 sequences, roughly 31% were seen once, and the ten largest hold roughly 4%. The specimen sequenced was tumor-infiltrating memory CD4+ T cells sorted from the breast tumor. The receptors come from a female donor with breast cancer. CDR3s include the opening cysteine and the closing phenylalanine or tryptophan. A D gene is named only where the DNA matches it firmly. Some rows have no size entry. The others give once, few or many, or a class for an expanded clone.

J: TRBJ1-5
V: TRBV5-5
size: NA
D: NA
DNA: TGTGCCAGCAGCCGGGACAGCAATCAGCCCCAGCATTTT
CDR3: CASSRDSNQPQHF

J: TRBJ2-7
V: TRBV5-1
size: NA
D: TRBD2
DNA: TGCGCCAGCAGCATCGGGACTAGCAACGAGCAGTACTTC
CDR3: CASSIGTSNEQYF

J: TRBJ2-1
V: TRBV20-1
size: NA
D: NA
DNA: TGCAGTGCTAGAGAGCGGGGACAGTTCTTC
CDR3: CSARERGQFF

J: TRBJ2-1
V: TRBV10-3
size: many
D: NA
DNA: TGTGCCATCAGTGTGGAAGCGCCAGCTTACAATGAGCAGTTCTTC
CDR3: CAISVEAPAYNEQFF

J: TRBJ2-2
V: TRBV5-1
size: few
D: NA
DNA: TGCGCCAGCAGCTCTGTGAGCATCGGGGAGCTGTTTTTT
CDR3: CASSSVSIGELFF

J: TRBJ2-1
V: TRBV12-3/TRBV12-4
size: NA
D: NA
DNA: TGTGCCAGCAGTCCCGGACTTAGAGGCTCCTACAATGAGCAGTTCTTC
CDR3: CASSPGLRGSYNEQFF

J: TRBJ2-2
V: TRBV3-1
size: NA
D: NA
DNA: TGTGCCAGTACCTACGGTGTAGCGAACACCGGGGAGCTGTTTTTT
CDR3: CASTYGVANTGELFF

J: TRBJ1-1
V: TRBV6-6
size: NA
D: TRBD1
DNA: TGTGTCAGCAGTTACCGACAGGGTCGGACTTTCTTT
CDR3: CVSSYRQGRTFF

J: TRBJ2-3
V: TRBV7-2
size: NA
D: TRBD2
DNA: TGTGCCAGCAGCTTAGCGACTAGCGGGACGCAGTATTTT
CDR3: CASSLATSGTQYF

J: TRBJ2-7
V: TRBV6-1
size: many
D: NA
DNA: TGTGCCAGCAGTGACAGCTACGAGCAGTACTTC
CDR3: CASSDSYEQYF

J: TRBJ2-3
V: TRBV4-3
size: many
D: TRBD2
DNA: TGCGCCAGCAGCCAAGATCCCCCGGGACTAGCGGGCACAGATACGCAGTATTTT
CDR3: CASSQDPPGLAGTDTQYF

J: TRBJ2-1
V: TRBV11-2
size: NA
D: NA
DNA: TGTGCCAGCAGCACTTTCAGGGGAGGAGAGCAGTTCTTC
CDR3: CASSTFRGGEQFF

J: TRBJ2-7
V: TRBV10-1
size: few
D: NA
DNA: TGCGCCAGCAGTGAGGGGGGGTACGAGCAGTACTTC
CDR3: CASSEGGYEQYF

J: TRBJ1-2
V: TRBV27
size: many
D: NA
DNA: TGTGCCAGCAGTTCCGCCCCCCTACAAGGCCCCTTCTATGGCTACACCTTC
CDR3: CASSSAPLQGPFYGYTF

J: TRBJ2-3
V: TRBV20-1
size: NA
D: NA
DNA: TGCAGTGCTAGGACTAGACTCACAGATACGCAGTATTTT
CDR3: CSARTRLTDTQYF

J: TRBJ2-5
V: TRBV6-5
size: NA
D: TRBD2
DNA: TGTGCCAGCAGCCGCGGACTAGCGGGACTAAAGTACCAAGAGACCCAGTACTTC
CDR3: CASSRGLAGLKYQETQYF

J: TRBJ2-1
V: TRBV5-1
size: NA
D: TRBD2
DNA: TGCGCCAGCAGCCCACAGACTAGCGGGAGCTTCTGGAATGAGCAGTTCTTC
CDR3: CASSPQTSGSFWNEQFF

J: TRBJ2-7
V: TRBV5-5
size: many
D: TRBD1
DNA: TGTGCCAGCAGCTTCCGACAGGGCTACGAGCAGTACTTC
CDR3: CASSFRQGYEQYF

J: TRBJ2-3
V: TRBV9
size: NA
D: TRBD2
DNA: TGTGCCAGCAGCGTAGTATTAGCGGGAGGGACAGATACGCAGTATTTT
CDR3: CASSVVLAGGTDTQYF

J: TRBJ2-1
V: TRBV20-1
size: NA
D: TRBD1
DNA: TGCAGTGCTAGTACAGAGGGACAGTATACTGAGCAGTTCTTC
CDR3: CSASTEGQYTEQFF

J: TRBJ2-5
V: TRBV18
size: NA
D: TRBD1
DNA: TGTGCCAGCTCACCGGGACAGGGGTTGCAAGAGACCCAGTACTTC
CDR3: CASSPGQGLQETQYF

J: TRBJ2-7
V: TRBV27
size: NA
D: NA
DNA: TGTGCCAGCAGTCGCGGGTTTACCACCGAGCAGTACTTC
CDR3: CASSRGFTTEQYF

J: TRBJ1-1
V: TRBV6-6
size: once
D: NA
DNA: TGTGCCAGCAGTTACATGGCGGGTAATCGGGATGAAGCTTTCTTT
CDR3: CASSYMAGNRDEAFF

J: TRBJ2-1
V: TRBV6-5
size: few
D: TRBD1
DNA: TGTGCCAGCAGTCGACAGGGGGATGAGCAGTTCTTC
CDR3: CASSRQGDEQFF

J: TRBJ1-1
V: TRBV7-9
size: few
D: NA
DNA: TGTGCCAGCAGCTTATTGCGGGGCAGCCTGAACACTGAAGCTTTCTTT
CDR3: CASSLLRGSLNTEAFF

J: TRBJ2-1
V: TRBV29-1
size: many
D: NA
DNA: TGCAGCGCCGATAAGCAGACCCTGAACAATGAGCAGTTCTTC
CDR3: CSADKQTLNNEQFF

J: TRBJ2-7
V: TRBV28
size: few
D: TRBD1
DNA: TGTGCCAGCAGTTTCGCCGGGACAGGGGACTCCTACGAGCAGTACTTC
CDR3: CASSFAGTGDSYEQYF

J: TRBJ1-1
V: TRBV5-6
size: few
D: NA
DNA: TGTGCCAGCAGCAGTGATTTGGATGAAGCTTTCTTT
CDR3: CASSSDLDEAFF

J: TRBJ2-3
V: TRBV27
size: NA
D: NA
DNA: TGTGCCAGCACCTCGGCGGGAAGAGTTCTCACAGATACGCAGTATTTT
CDR3: CASTSAGRVLTDTQYF

J: TRBJ1-2
V: TRBV7-9
size: NA
D: NA
DNA: TGTGCCAGCAGCCGCGCCTCCTATGGCTACACCTTC
CDR3: CASSRASYGYTF

J: TRBJ2-7
V: TRBV5-1
size: NA
D: NA
DNA: TGCGCCAGCGGGGGGACGGAGTCCTACGAGCAGTACTTC
CDR3: CASGGTESYEQYF

J: TRBJ1-5
V: TRBV27
size: few
D: NA
DNA: TGTGCCAGCAGTTTGTGGCAGGGAGGCGAACCCCAGCATTTT
CDR3: CASSLWQGGEPQHF

J: TRBJ2-5
V: TRBV5-1
size: once
D: TRBD1
DNA: TGCGCCAGCAGCGGACAGGGGGCAGAGAAGACCCAGTACTTC
CDR3: CASSGQGAEKTQYF

J: TRBJ2-1
V: TRBV10-3
size: once
D: NA
DNA: TGTGCCATCAGTGTCAGTAGGGGTGGTGAGCAGTTCTTC
CDR3: CAISVSRGGEQFF

J: TRBJ2-2
V: TRBV9
size: NA
D: NA
DNA: TGTGCCAGCAGCGTAGACACGGGGACCGGGGAGCTGTTTTTT
CDR3: CASSVDTGTGELFF

J: TRBJ1-2
V: TRBV20-1
size: few
D: NA
DNA: TGCAGTGCTAAGGGATTTACAGGGCTAGGGGGCTACACCTTC
CDR3: CSAKGFTGLGGYTF

J: TRBJ1-2
V: TRBV29-1
size: many
D: TRBD1
DNA: TGCAGCGCCACAGGGGGCTCGACTATGTATGGCTACACCTTC
CDR3: CSATGGSTMYGYTF

J: TRBJ2-2
V: TRBV5-1
size: NA
D: TRBD2
DNA: TGCGCCAGCGGAACTACTAGCGTCTCCGGGGAGCTGTTTTTT
CDR3: CASGTTSVSGELFF

J: TRBJ2-1
V: TRBV28
size: NA
D: NA
DNA: TGTGCCAGCAGTCCCTCGGGACTCCCCGGGGATGAGCAGTTCTTC
CDR3: CASSPSGLPGDEQFF

J: TRBJ1-1
V: TRBV10-3
size: NA
D: NA
DNA: TGTGCCATCAGGAGAGGGGTGAACACTGAAGCTTTCTTT
CDR3: CAIRRGVNTEAFF

J: TRBJ2-3
V: TRBV5-1
size: many
D: NA
DNA: TGCGCCAGCAGCCCGAGGGGGGAGCGCGTAACAGATACGCAGTATTTT
CDR3: CASSPRGERVTDTQYF

J: TRBJ1-1
V: TRBV2
size: NA
D: TRBD1
DNA: TGTGCCAGCAGTTACAGGGGGCTGGACACTGAAGTTTTCTTT
CDR3: CASSYRGLDTEVFF

J: TRBJ2-3
V: TRBV28
size: NA
D: TRBD2
DNA: TGTGCCAGCAGTTTCTTGCGGGAGTCAGATACGCAGTATTTT
CDR3: CASSFLRESDTQYF